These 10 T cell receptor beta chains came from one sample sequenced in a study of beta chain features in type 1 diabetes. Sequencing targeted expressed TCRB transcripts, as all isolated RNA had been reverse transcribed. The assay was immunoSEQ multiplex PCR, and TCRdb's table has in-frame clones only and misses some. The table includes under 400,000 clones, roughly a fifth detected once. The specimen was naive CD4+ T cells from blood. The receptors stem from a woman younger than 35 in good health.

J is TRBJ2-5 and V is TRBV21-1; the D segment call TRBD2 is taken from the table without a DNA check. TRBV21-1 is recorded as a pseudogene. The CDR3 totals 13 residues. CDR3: CASSKVKRETQYF. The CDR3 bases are TGTGCCAGCAGCAAAGTCAAGCGGGAGACCCAGTACTTC.

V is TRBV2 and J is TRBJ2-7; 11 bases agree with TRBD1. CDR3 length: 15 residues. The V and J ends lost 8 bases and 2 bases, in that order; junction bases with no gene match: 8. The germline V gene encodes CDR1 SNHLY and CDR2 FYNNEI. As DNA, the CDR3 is TGTGCCAGCGGTACTCCGGGACAGGGGGCCTACGAGCAGTACTTC. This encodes CASGTPGQGAYEQYF.

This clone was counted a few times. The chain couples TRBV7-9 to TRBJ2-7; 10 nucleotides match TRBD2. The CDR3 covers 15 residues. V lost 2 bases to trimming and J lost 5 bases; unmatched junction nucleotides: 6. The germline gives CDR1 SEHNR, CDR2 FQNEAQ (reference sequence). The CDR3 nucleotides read TGTGCCAGCAGCTTATTAGCGGGAGGAGTCCACGAGCAGTACTTC. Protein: CASSLLAGGVHEQYF.

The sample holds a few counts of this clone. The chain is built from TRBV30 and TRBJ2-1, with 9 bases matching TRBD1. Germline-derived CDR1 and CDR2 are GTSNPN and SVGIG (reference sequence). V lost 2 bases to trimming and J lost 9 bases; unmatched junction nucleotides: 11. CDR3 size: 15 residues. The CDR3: CAWSHTWDRDAEQFF. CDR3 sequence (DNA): TGTGCCTGGAGTCATACCTGGGACAGGGACGCTGAGCAGTTCTTC.

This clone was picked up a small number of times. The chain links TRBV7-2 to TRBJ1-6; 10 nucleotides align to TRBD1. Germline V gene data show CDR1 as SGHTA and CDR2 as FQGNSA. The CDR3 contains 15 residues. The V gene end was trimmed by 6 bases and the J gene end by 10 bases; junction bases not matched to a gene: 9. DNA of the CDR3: TGTGCCAGCAGTTCAGAGGGGACAGGGGCCTCACCCCTCCACTTT. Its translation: CASSSEGTGASPLHF.

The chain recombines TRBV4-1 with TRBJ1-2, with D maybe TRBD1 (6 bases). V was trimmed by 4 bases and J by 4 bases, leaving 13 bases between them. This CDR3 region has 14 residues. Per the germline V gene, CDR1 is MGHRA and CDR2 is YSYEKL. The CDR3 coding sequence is TGCGCCAGCAGCCCCAGCGGGGGGCCCTATGGCTACACCTTC. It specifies CASSPSGGPYGYTF.

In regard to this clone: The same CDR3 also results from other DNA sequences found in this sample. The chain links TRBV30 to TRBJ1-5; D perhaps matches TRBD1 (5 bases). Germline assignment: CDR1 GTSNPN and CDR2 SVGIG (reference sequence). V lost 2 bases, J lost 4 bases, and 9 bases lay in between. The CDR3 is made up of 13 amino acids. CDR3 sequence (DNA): TGTGCCTGGAGTTTGGGGGGGAATCAGCCCCAGCATTTT. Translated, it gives CAWSLGGNQPQHF.

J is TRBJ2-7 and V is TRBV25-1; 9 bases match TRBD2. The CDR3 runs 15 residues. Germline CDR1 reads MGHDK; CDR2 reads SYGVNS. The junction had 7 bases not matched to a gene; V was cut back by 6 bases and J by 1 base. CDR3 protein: CASSVSGGPSYEQYF. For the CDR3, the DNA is TGTGCCAGCAGCGTTAGCGGGGGCCCATCCTACGAGCAGTACTTC.

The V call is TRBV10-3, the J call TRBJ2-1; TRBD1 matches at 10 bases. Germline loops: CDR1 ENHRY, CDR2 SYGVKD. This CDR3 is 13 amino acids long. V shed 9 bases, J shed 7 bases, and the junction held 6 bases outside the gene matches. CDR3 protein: CAIRDRGVNEQFF. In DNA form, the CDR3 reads TGTGCCATTCGGGACAGGGGAGTAAATGAGCAGTTCTTC.

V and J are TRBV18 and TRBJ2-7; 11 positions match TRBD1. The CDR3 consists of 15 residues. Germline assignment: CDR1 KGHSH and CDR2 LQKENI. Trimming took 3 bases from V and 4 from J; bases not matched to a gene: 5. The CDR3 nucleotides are TGTGCCAGCTCACCCGGGACAGGGGGGAATTACGAGCAGTACTTC. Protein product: CASSPGTGGNYEQYF.